A single sample is the source of the 25 T cell receptor beta chains below, sequenced in a study of blood T cell repertoires in COVID-19. The method was immunoSEQ multiplex PCR; TCRdb's version includes in-frame clones alone and lacks a portion of them. The sample shows around 380,000 clones, approximately 80% of them seen only once. The material sequenced was peripheral blood. The receptors derive from a human donor with acute or convalescent COVID-19. The donor label of this sample is uncertain.

The CDR3 DNA sequence: TGTGCCTGGGCTGAATCAGGGGGTACTAATGAAAAACTGTTTTTT. Translated, it gives CAWAESGGTNEKLFF. This chain uses TRBV30 with TRBJ1-4, with 7 bases fitting TRBD1. The CDR3 runs 15 residues. Losses at the gene ends were 5 bases for V and 2 bases for J; bases not matched to a gene: 8. Germline V gene lookup returns CDR1 GTSNPN and CDR2 SVGIG (reference sequence).

On this clone: Other DNA sequences of this sample code for an identical CDR3. The chain recombines TRBV5-1 with TRBJ1-1; 7 positions match TRBD1. V was clipped by 1 base and J by 0 bases; unmatched bases: 0. The CDR3 loop spans 14 amino acids. Germline V gene sequence: CDR1 SGHRS, CDR2 YFSETQ. CDR3: CASSLTGVNTEAFF. The CDR3 coding sequence is TGCGCCAGCAGCTTGACAGGGGTGAACACTGAAGCTTTCTTT.

The rearrangement joins TRBV25-1 to TRBJ2-1; 8 positions agree with TRBD1. Germline V gene data show CDR1 as MGHDK and CDR2 as SYGVNS. The ends lost 5 bases at V and 7 bases at J; junction bases unmatched: 10. This CDR3 has 15 amino acids. This CDR3 is CASSPSDRGTNEQFF. For the CDR3, the DNA is TGTGCCAGCAGTCCCTCCGACAGGGGTACAAATGAGCAGTTCTTC.

In its sample, this clone was seen once. The J gene is TRBJ1-2, the V gene TRBV5-6, with a possible D match to TRBD1 (6 bases). V lost 4 bases, J lost 12 bases, and 16 bases lay in between. CDR3 length equals 12 residues. Germline CDR1 is SGHDT and CDR2 is YYEEEE. DNA of the CDR3: TGTGCCAGCAGCGTACAGGGCCGCGGCCACACCTTC. The encoded protein is CASSVQGRGHTF.

The V call is TRBV4-1, the J call TRBJ1-2; 7 positions agree with TRBD1. This CDR3 comprises 15 residues. After removal of 1 base from V and 8 bases from J, the junction contained 10 bases not matched to a gene. Germline CDR1 MGHRA, CDR2 YSYEKL. Here the CDR3 DNA reads TGCGCCAGCAGCCAAGGACAGGGAAGAAATCGGGGCTACACCTTC. This gives the protein CASSQGQGRNRGYTF.

The chain uses TRBV16 and TRBJ1-1, with D possibly matching TRBD1 (5 bases). Germline-derived CDR1 and CDR2 are KGHSY and FQNENV. Trimming removed 4 bases from V and 8 bases from J, with 14 bases in between. This CDR3 has 13 residues. Here the CDR3 reads CASSPNLGGEAFF. The CDR3 DNA is TGTGCCAGCAGCCCAAATCTTGGGGGGGAAGCTTTCTTT.

This clone was recorded only once. This chain uses TRBV4-2 with TRBJ1-3; weak D call: TRBD1 (5 bases). CDR3 length equals 15 residues. V lost 1 base, J lost 2 bases, and 9 bases lay in between. CDR1 and CDR2 from the germline V gene are LGHNA and YNFKEQ. CDR3 sequence: CASSQAAGTGNTIYF. CDR3 in DNA: TGTGCCAGCAGCCAAGCTGCAGGGACTGGAAACACCATATATTTT.

This chain's CDR3 is CASSLGEDGYTF. The CDR3 region has the DNA TGCGCCAGCAGCTTGGGAGAAGATGGCTACACCTTC. The rearrangement links TRBV5-1 to TRBJ1-2; D uncertain. Trimming stripped 0 bases from V and 6 bases from J, with 6 bases between. The CDR3 has 12 amino acids. Per the germline V gene, CDR1 is SGHRS and CDR2 is YFSETQ.

The chain is built from TRBV10-3 and TRBJ1-2; tentatively, D is TRBD1 (5 bases). V shed 1 base and J shed 8 bases, with 23 bases lying between them. This CDR3 spans 17 amino acids. CDR1 and CDR2 (germline): ENHRY, SYGVKD. The CDR3 DNA sequence: TGTGCCATCAGTGAGTTGAAGGGGTCGATGCTTTTACAGGGCTACACCTTC. This codes for CAISELKGSMLLQGYTF.

The rearrangement links TRBV25-1 to TRBJ2-1, with 7 positions matching TRBD2. Trimming cost V 7 bases and J 4 bases; bases outside gene matches: 7. The CDR3 is 14 residues long. CDR1 and CDR2 from the germline V gene are MGHDK and SYGVNS. The CDR3: CASTRAGGYNEQFF. CDR3 coding DNA: TGTGCCAGCACCCGGGCCGGGGGGTACAATGAGCAGTTCTTC.

V is TRBV7-6 and J is TRBJ2-2, with 11 bases fitting TRBD2. Germline trimming cut 5 bases from V and 8 bases from J; bases unmatched to any gene: 7. The CDR3 sequence is 15 residues long. The germline CDR1 and CDR2 sequences are SGHVS and FNYEAQ. The CDR3 is CASSPTSGSAGELFF. The CDR3 DNA sequence: TGTGCCAGCAGCCCCACTAGCGGGAGTGCGGGGGAGCTGTTTTTT.

The chain combines TRBV18 with TRBJ1-6, with D hard to call. Germline V lookup: CDR1 KGHSH, CDR2 LQKENI. The CDR3 spans 13 residues. V was shortened by 2 bases and J by 7 bases, with 6 bases between the two germline ends. Written as DNA, the CDR3 is TGTGCCAGCTCACCATCCCGGAATTCACCCCTCCACTTT. Protein product: CASSPSRNSPLHF.

This clone came up a few times. V and J are TRBV19 and TRBJ1-1; 10 bases agree with TRBD1. Trimming took 4 bases from V and 2 from J; bases not matched to a gene: 7. The CDR3 runs 16 residues. Germline-derived CDR1 and CDR2 are LNHDA and SQIVND (reference sequence). Here the CDR3 reads CASSNPGQGVNTEAFF. CDR3 in DNA: TGTGCCAGTAGTAACCCAGGACAGGGGGTAAACACTGAAGCTTTCTTT.

This chain links TRBV30 with TRBJ2-7; D ambiguous. The germline V gene has CDR1 GTSNPN and CDR2 SVGIG (reference sequence). V lost 1 base to trimming and J lost 7 bases, with 17 bases between them. This CDR3 is built from 14 residues. The DNA of the CDR3 is TGTGCCTGGAGTGGCCCAGGCTCACAGCTAGAGCAGTACTTC. Its translation is CAWSGPGSQLEQYF.

The genes are TRBV19 and TRBJ1-4; no firm D call. V lost 9 bases, J lost 8 bases, and 13 bases lay in between. Germline V gene lookup returns CDR1 LNHDA and CDR2 SQIVND (reference sequence). The length of the CDR3 is 12 residues. CDR3 in DNA: TGTGCCAGCGGGGAATGGGCGGAAAAACTGTTTTTT. Its translation: CASGEWAEKLFF.

J is TRBJ1-2 and V is TRBV5-6, with 8 bases aligning to TRBD1. J was trimmed by 7 bases and V by 1 base; bases with no gene match: 6. CDR1 SGHDT and CDR2 YYEEEE come from the germline V gene. This CDR3 has 14 amino acids. The CDR3 spells CASSLKSGGGGYTF. DNA of the CDR3: TGTGCCAGCAGCTTGAAATCAGGGGGCGGTGGCTACACCTTC.

CDR3 sequence (DNA): TGTGCCAGCAGCTTGGCCCAGCGGGATACGCAGTATTTT. Amino acid sequence: CASSLAQRDTQYF. The rearrangement uses TRBV5-5 and TRBJ2-3, with D possibly being TRBD2 (5 bases). V lost 0 bases and J 6 bases, leaving 8 bases between the germline ends. The CDR3 loop spans 13 amino acids. In germline, CDR1 is SGHKS, CDR2 YYEKEE (reference sequence). The full variable domain, rest sourced from reference TRBV5-5 and TRBJ2-3, is DAGVTQSPTHLIKTRGQQVTLRCSPISGHKSVSWYQQVLGQGPQFIFQYYEKEERGRGNFPDRFSARQFPNYSSELNVNALLLGDSALYLCASSLAQRDTQYFGPGTRLTVL.

This clone was detected once. V usage is TRBV7-7 and J usage is TRBJ2-5; TRBD2 agrees at 9 bases. CDR3 size: 15 residues. Germline CDR1 and CDR2: SSHAT and FNYEAQ (reference sequence). The J segment lost 4 bases and the V segment lost 1 base, leaving 4 bases of the junction unmatched. This chain's CDR3 is CASSLGRGGRETQYF. DNA of the CDR3: TGTGCCAGCAGCTTAGGGCGGGGGGGTCGAGAGACCCAGTACTTC.

This clone was detected a few times. The chain joins TRBV6-5 to TRBJ1-2; 10 bases line up with TRBD1. The V and J ends lost 0 bases and 8 bases, in that order; junction bases with no gene match: 6. Looked up from germline, CDR1 is MNHEY and CDR2 is SVGAGI. This CDR3 region has 15 residues. The CDR3: CASSYSTGQGEGYTF. In nucleotides, the CDR3 is TGTGCCAGCAGTTACTCGACCGGACAGGGGGAAGGCTACACCTTC.

About this clone: The DNA is omitted, as the CDR3 cannot be located on it reliably, and the CDR3 follows TCRdb's listing. The sample contains more than one DNA sequence encoding this CDR3. The gene calls are TRBV7-9 and TRBJ1-1. The CDR3 sequence runs 13 residues, both termini included. CDR1 is SEHNR, CDR2 FQNEAQ, per germline (reference sequence). CDR3 loop: CASTSGVNTEAFF.

The CDR3 coding sequence is TGTGCCAGCAGCTTCGGCGGGGGGCCGGTGGAGACCCAGTACTTC. It encodes CASSFGGGPVETQYF. The J gene is TRBJ2-5, the V gene TRBV7-7; TRBD2 aligns across 8 bases. Germline CDR1 is SSHAT and CDR2 is FNYEAQ (reference sequence). The V segment lost 3 bases and the J segment 5 bases; nucleotides outside the gene matches: 8. This CDR3 region has 15 residues. Together with reference TRBV7-7 and TRBJ2-5, the CDR3 gives the full variable domain: GAGVSQSPRYKVTKRGQDVTLRCDPISSHATLYWYQQALGQGPEFLTYFNYEAQPDKSGLPSDRFSAERPEGSISTLTIQRTEQRDSAMYRCASSFGGGPVETQYFGPGTRLLVL.

In its sample, this clone was seen once. The V and J genes are TRBV5-1 and TRBJ2-5, with 12 nucleotides matching TRBD1. Trimming took 0 bases from V and 5 from J; bases not matched to a gene: 5. The germline V gene has CDR1 SGHRS and CDR2 YFSETQ. The CDR3 has 16 amino acids. The CDR3 is CASSLGAGTGGETQYF. The CDR3 DNA follows: TGCGCCAGCAGCTTGGGAGCCGGGACAGGGGGCGAGACCCAGTACTTC.

This chain joins TRBV6-6 and TRBJ2-7; TRBD2 is a possible D gene (5 bases). From germline, CDR1 is MNHNY and CDR2 SVGAGI (reference sequence). The germline V and J ends were trimmed by 6 bases and 4 bases, with 13 bases remaining between them. CDR3 length: 13 residues. The CDR3 bases are TGTGCCAGCAGCCGCAGACTAATTTACGAGCAGTACTTC. Translated, it gives CASSRRLIYEQYF.

This chain joins TRBV27 and TRBJ1-6; TRBD1 aligns across 7 bases. The germline CDR1 and CDR2 sequences are MNHEY and SMNVEV (reference sequence). This CDR3 is built from 14 residues. With 5 bases clipped from V and 9 bases from J, the junction kept 7 bases outside the gene matches. CDR3 residues: CASSPGTAGSPLHF. The CDR3 DNA follows: TGTGCCAGCAGTCCCGGGACAGCTGGTTCACCCCTCCACTTT.

The V call is TRBV18, the J call TRBJ1-1; TRBD1 agrees at 7 bases. Unmatched junction bases numbered 5, after V lost 4 bases and J lost 0 bases. The CDR3 is made up of 15 amino acids. Germline V gene data show CDR1 as KGHSH and CDR2 as LQKENI. CDR3 in DNA: TGTGCCAGCTCACGACGACAGGGTTTGAACACTGAAGCTTTCTTT. Translated: CASSRRQGLNTEAFF.